One and the same sample provided the 7 T cell receptor beta chains below, sequenced in a study of post-analysis software for immune sequencing data. Their antigens remain unidentified. Findings and limits, study-wide: In patients, TRBV5-6, TRBV5-1 and TRBV20-1 belonged to several TRBV segments found more frequently than in controls.

Every TCR beta cDNA library bore unique molecular identifiers. TCRdb re-called the PCR reads with MiXCR, one entry per CDR3 protein. The top ten hold around 5.9% of the sample, which has about 540,000 distinct CDR3 sequences, approximately 31% seen once. The specimen was blood. Every receptor here comes from a girl aged 2-17 years with multiple sclerosis.

The genes are TRBV4-1 and TRBJ1-2, with a weak D call TRBD1 (5 bases). The CDR3 loop spans 15 amino acids. Germline V gene lookup returns CDR1 MGHRA and CDR2 YSYEKL. V was pared by 4 bases and J by 6 bases, with 18 bases between. DNA of the CDR3: TGCGCCAGCAGCCCAAGCGTTGGGACGGTGCATGGCTACACCTTC. This translates into CASSPSVGTVHGYTF.

The chain carries TRBV19 and TRBJ2-7; possible D gene TRBD2, 6 bases. The J call is in doubt because the DNA end fits TRBJ2-5 better. CDR1 is LNHDA, CDR2 SQIVND, per germline (reference sequence). The CDR3 has 13 residues. The CDR3 DNA reads TGTGCCAGTAGTAGCAGCGGGTCGAAGACCCAGTACTTC. Translation gives CASSSSGSKTQYF.

V gene TRBV7-9 combines with J gene TRBJ2-5; 7 bases are shared with TRBD2. CDR1 and CDR2 (germline): SEHNR, FQNEAQ (reference sequence). This CDR3 has 13 residues. V trimming: 8 bases; J trimming: 1 base; junction bases outside the gene matches: 4. CDR3 loop: CASGPSGQETQYF. The DNA for the CDR3 is TGTGCCAGCGGTCCTAGCGGCCAAGAGACCCAGTACTTC.

This clonotype was seen a handful of times. This chain joins TRBV5-6 and TRBJ2-3; D possibly uses TRBD1 or TRBD2 (5 bases each). The V end lost 0 bases, the J end lost 4 bases, and 12 bases lay between the germline ends. The germline V gene encodes CDR1 SGHDT and CDR2 YYEEEE. CDR3 length: 15 residues. In nucleotides, the CDR3 is TGTGCCAGCAGCTTGGGACGGGGCCCCGCAGATACGCAGTATTTT. Protein sequence: CASSLGRGPADTQYF.

DNA of the CDR3: TGTGCCAGCAGCCGCGGGCTTTACAGGGGGACGACCTACGAGCAGTACTTC. Protein: CASSRGLYRGTTYEQYF. J is TRBJ2-7 and V is TRBV3-1, with 8 bases aligning to TRBD1. The CDR3 spans 17 residues. J gave up 2 bases and V 4 bases, and 13 bases lay outside the gene matches. Germline V gene lookup returns CDR1 LGHDT and CDR2 YNNKEL (reference sequence).

This clonotype has just a few counts. The chain joins TRBV6-5 to TRBJ1-2, with no clear D. CDR1 and CDR2 (germline): MNHEY, SVGAGI. The CDR3 consists of 13 residues. V gave up 0 bases and J gave up 5 bases, with 7 bases separating them. CDR3 sequence reads: CASSYSTAYGYTF. The CDR3 DNA sequence: TGTGCCAGCAGTTACTCGACCGCATATGGCTACACCTTC.

This chain joins TRBV7-3 and TRBJ1-5; D possibly corresponds to TRBD1 (5 bases). This CDR3 contains 13 residues. Deletions cut 9 bases from V and 1 base from J, with 10 bases between. Germline lookup yields CDR1 SGHTA and CDR2 FQGTGA. The CDR3 here is CARNRYSNQPQHF. The CDR3 DNA sequence: TGTGCCAGGAACAGGTACAGCAATCAGCCCCAGCATTTT.